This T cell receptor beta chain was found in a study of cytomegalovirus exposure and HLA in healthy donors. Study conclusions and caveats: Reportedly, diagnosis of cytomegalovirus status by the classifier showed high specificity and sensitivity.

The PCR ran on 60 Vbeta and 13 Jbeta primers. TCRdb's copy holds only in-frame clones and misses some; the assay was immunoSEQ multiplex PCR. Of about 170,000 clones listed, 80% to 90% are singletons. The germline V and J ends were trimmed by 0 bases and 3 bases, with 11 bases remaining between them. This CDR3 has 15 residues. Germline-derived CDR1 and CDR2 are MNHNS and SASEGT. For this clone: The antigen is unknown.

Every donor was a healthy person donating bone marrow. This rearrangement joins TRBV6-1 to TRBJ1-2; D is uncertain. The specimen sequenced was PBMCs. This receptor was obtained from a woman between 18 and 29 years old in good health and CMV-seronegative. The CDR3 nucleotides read TGTGCCAGCAGTGAAGCGGCGGTAGGTTACTATGGCTACACCTTC. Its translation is CASSEAAVGYYGYTF.